One and the same sample provided the 31 T cell receptor beta chains below, sequenced in a study of T-cell reconstitution after alpha-beta-depleted transplantation in children. Unique molecular identifiers were used in preparing the TCRbeta library. Using its own MiXCR run on the PCR reads, TCRdb lists one record per CDR3 protein. The sample records hundreds of thousands of distinct CDR3 sequences, roughly 15% being singletons. This specimen consisted of PBMCs from the stem cell graft donor, obtained from the stem cell graft. The receptor source for this set is a human donor who donated a stem cell graft to a child with acute myeloid leukemia.

This chain joins TRBV7-9 and TRBJ1-2; tentative D call: TRBD1 (5 bases). This CDR3 has 15 amino acids. Trimming cost V 1 base and J 7 bases, with 16 bases left between them. Looked up from germline, CDR1 is SEHNR and CDR2 is FQNEAQ (reference sequence). The CDR3 is CASSLGDGLWSGYTF. The CDR3, as DNA: TGTGCCAGCAGCTTAGGGGACGGACTCTGGAGTGGCTACACCTTC.

This chain joins TRBV7-9 and TRBJ2-7; D might be TRBD2 (6 bases). The length of the CDR3 is 15 residues. Trimming left V 3 bases short and J 0 bases short, with 12 bases between. The V gene's germline CDR1 is SEHNR and CDR2 FQNEAQ (reference sequence). The CDR3 bases are TGTGCCAGCAGCTTGGTCGGCGGGGCCTCCTACGAGCAGTACTTC. It is translated as CASSLVGGASYEQYF.

This clonotype appeared many times. The CDR3 sequence: CSARDPSGTLGYEQFF. In DNA form, the CDR3 reads TGCAGTGCTAGAGACCCATCGGGGACCCTGGGTTATGAGCAGTTCTTC. V gene TRBV20-1 combines with J gene TRBJ2-1; perhaps D is TRBD1 or TRBD2 (5 bases each). This CDR3 contains 16 residues. V was shortened by 0 bases and J by 8 bases, with 20 bases between the two germline ends. Looked up from germline, CDR1 is DFQATT and CDR2 is SNEGSKA (reference sequence).

In its sample, this clonotype was seen a few times. This chain joins TRBV9 and TRBJ2-1; 9 nucleotides agree with TRBD1. CDR3 length: 14 amino acids. V lost 3 bases, J lost 8 bases, and 6 bases stayed unmatched. CDR1 and CDR2 (germline): SGDLS, YYNGEE. Here the CDR3 reads CASSAYRDRDEQFF. CDR3 sequence (DNA): TGTGCCAGCAGCGCATACCGGGACAGGGATGAGCAGTTCTTC.

This clonotype was detected many times. The chain uses TRBV21-1 and TRBJ1-6. TRBV21-1 is assigned pseudogene status. CDR3 length equals 14 residues. The CDR3: CASSESQMNSPLHF. CDR3 in DNA: TGTGCCAGCAGCGAATCACAGATGAATTCACCCCTCCACTTT.

This clonotype was seen ten or more times. This rearrangement joins TRBV20-1 to TRBJ1-1, with D unresolved. With 0 bases removed from V and 3 bases from J, the gap between germline ends came to 8 bases. This CDR3 contains 13 residues. CDR1 is DFQATT and CDR2 is SNEGSKA in the germline V gene (reference sequence). This CDR3 reads CSARDRRYTEAFF. In DNA, the CDR3 is TGCAGTGCTAGAGATAGGCGATACACTGAAGCTTTCTTT.

V and J are TRBV29-1 and TRBJ1-5; 8 positions agree with TRBD1. Per germline, CDR1 SQVTM and CDR2 ANQGSEA. The CDR3 length is 13 residues. V gave up 6 bases and J gave up 5 bases; unmatched junction bases: 6. The CDR3, as DNA: TGCAGCGTCGGAGGACAGGGTCATCAGCCCCAGCATTTT. It encodes CSVGGQGHQPQHF.

This chain uses TRBV20-1 with TRBJ2-7, with a tentative D call TRBD1 (5 bases). The CDR3 length is 15 residues. Germline V gives CDR1 DFQATT, CDR2 SNEGSKA (reference sequence). V was trimmed by 4 bases and J by 0 bases, leaving 16 bases between them. This CDR3 reads CSATKRQSFSYEQYV. DNA of the CDR3: TGCAGTGCTACTAAAAGACAGAGTTTCTCCTACGAGCAGTACGTC.

This clonotype was seen at least ten times. The chain combines TRBV20-1 with TRBJ2-1, with 11 bases fitting TRBD2. The CDR3 runs to 15 residues. Germline V gene sequence: CDR1 DFQATT, CDR2 SNEGSKA (reference sequence). The V and J ends lost 6 bases and 0 bases, in that order; junction bases with no gene match: 4. CDR3 sequence reads: CSAPSGGSSYNEQFF. Written as DNA, the CDR3 is TGCAGTGCGCCTAGCGGGGGGAGCTCCTACAATGAGCAGTTCTTC.

This clonotype was counted ten times or more. The chain joins TRBV4-2 to TRBJ1-2; D is ambiguous. The CDR3 has 16 amino acids. CDR1 and CDR2 (germline): LGHNA, YNFKEQ. V was pared by 4 bases and J by 2 bases, with 17 bases between. The CDR3 DNA is TGTGCCAGCAGCCCCTCGAGGCCAGGAGAAAACTATGGCTACACCTTC. Translation gives CASSPSRPGENYGYTF.

In DNA, the CDR3 is TGCGCCAGCAGTCCCAACAGAGATTTAGCCAAAAACATTCAGTACTTC. Its protein is CASSPNRDLAKNIQYF. V is TRBV4-3 and J is TRBJ2-4, with no clear D. V was trimmed by 6 bases and J by 0 bases, leaving 15 bases between them. The CDR3 contains 16 residues. Germline CDR1 LGHNA, CDR2 YSLEER.

This clonotype was seen more than once but under ten times. V gene TRBV25-1 combines with J gene TRBJ2-5; D tentatively reads TRBD1 or TRBD2 (5 bases each). CDR1 MGHDK and CDR2 SYGVNS come from the germline V gene. There are 16 residues in the CDR3. V was cut by 3 bases and J by 9 bases, with 23 bases left in between. CDR3 region: CASSEFFTGPGTPQYF. CDR3 nucleotides: TGTGCCAGCAGTGAGTTCTTTACGGGGCCAGGGACGCCCCAGTACTTC.

This clonotype was observed many times. The chain uses TRBV20-1 and TRBJ1-4, with a weak D call TRBD1 (6 bases). V gave up 6 bases and J gave up 8 bases, with 19 bases separating them. The germline gives CDR1 DFQATT, CDR2 SNEGSKA (reference sequence). This CDR3 region has 14 residues. In DNA, the CDR3 is TGCAGTGCCCGCCCAGCTGCGGGGGGCGAAAAACTGTTTTTT. It yields the protein CSARPAAGGEKLFF.

This clonotype was counted many times. CDR3 residues: CSAPRRDEQFF. CDR3 coding DNA: TGCAGTGCTCCGCGACGAGATGAGCAGTTCTTC. The gene calls are TRBV20-1 and TRBJ2-1; unclear D gene. The germline V and J ends were trimmed by 5 bases and 8 bases, with 10 bases remaining between them. Germline values: CDR1 DFQATT, CDR2 SNEGSKA (reference sequence). There are 11 residues in the CDR3.

This clonotype occurred many times. The genes are TRBV20-1 and TRBJ1-6; 8 nucleotides agree with TRBD1. Germline-derived CDR1 and CDR2 are DFQATT and SNEGSKA (reference sequence). The V and J ends lost 3 bases and 7 bases, in that order; junction bases with no gene match: 8. The CDR3 totals 15 residues. CDR3: CSARRQGSGNSPLHF. For the CDR3, the DNA is TGCAGTGCTAGGAGACAGGGGAGTGGAAATTCACCCCTCCACTTT.

The chain recombines TRBV10-3 with TRBJ2-5; D is unclear. CDR1 is ENHRY, CDR2 SYGVKD, per germline. The CDR3 is 13 amino acids. Trimming pared 3 bases from V and 2 bases from J, leaving 7 bases between. The CDR3, as DNA: TGTGCCATCAGTGATGTCAGACAAGAGACCCAGTACTTC. It encodes CAISDVRQETQYF.

This clonotype was seen repeatedly, ten times or more. The chain uses TRBV7-8 and TRBJ1-5, with 9 bases fitting TRBD1. CDR1 is SGHVS and CDR2 is FQNEAQ in the germline V gene. The CDR3 covers 15 residues. J lost 6 bases, V lost 1 base, and 4 bases had no gene match. This CDR3 is CASSLGDREAQPQHF. For the CDR3, the DNA is TGTGCCAGCAGCTTAGGGGACAGGGAGGCTCAGCCCCAGCATTTT.

In its sample, this clonotype was seen a few times. The V gene is TRBV12-3 or TRBV12-4, the J gene TRBJ2-3; D is unresolved. There are 14 residues in the CDR3. V was cut by 1 base and J by 6 bases, with 11 bases left in between. CDR3 residues: CASSLVAPRDTQYF. CDR3 sequence (DNA): TGTGCCAGCAGTTTAGTGGCCCCCCGGGATACGCAGTATTTT.

Many counts were recorded for this clonotype. The genes are TRBV20-1 and TRBJ2-5; D possibly corresponds to TRBD2 (5 bases). The CDR3 has 13 amino acids. Germline CDR1 is DFQATT and CDR2 is SNEGSKA (reference sequence). Trimming took 4 bases from V and 5 from J, leaving 14 bases between them. CDR3: CSAIRGSTETQYF. As DNA, the CDR3 is TGCAGTGCTATCCGGGGTAGCACGGAGACCCAGTACTTC.

The chain uses TRBV11-1 and TRBJ2-7; tentative D call: TRBD1 (7 bases). The germline V and J ends were trimmed by 0 bases and 3 bases, with 18 bases remaining between them. This CDR3 has 17 amino acids. The V gene's germline CDR1 is SGHAT and CDR2 FQDESV (reference sequence). The CDR3 loop is CASSLARDRTGFYEQYF. The CDR3 DNA follows: TGTGCCAGCAGCTTAGCGCGGGATAGGACAGGATTCTACGAGCAGTACTTC.

The sample holds a few counts of this clonotype. The rearrangement links TRBV4-1 to TRBJ2-1, with TRBD2 matching 11 bases. Germline assignment: CDR1 MGHRA and CDR2 YSYEKL. The CDR3 is 16 residues long. The J segment lost 4 bases and the V segment lost 0 bases, leaving 2 bases of the junction unmatched. CDR3 in DNA: TGCGCCAGCAGCCAAGAACTAGCGGGGGAGTACAATGAGCAGTTCTTC. Translated, it gives CASSQELAGEYNEQFF.

This chain uses TRBV5-1 with TRBJ1-1; D unresolved. The V and J ends lost 0 bases and 0 bases respectively, with 9 bases between them. The CDR3 runs to 15 residues. CDR1 SGHRS and CDR2 YFSETQ come from the germline V gene. The CDR3 DNA reads TGCGCCAGCAGCTTGGTCACGGGAATGAACACTGAAGCTTTCTTT. The encoded protein is CASSLVTGMNTEAFF.

This clonotype occurred many times. J is TRBJ2-3 and V is TRBV6-1, with a tentative D call TRBD1 (7 bases). Germline V CDR1 and CDR2: MNHNS, SASEGT. V was shortened by 5 bases and J by 4 bases, with 16 bases between the two germline ends. The CDR3 extends over 15 amino acids. The CDR3 region is CASSQGGKGSDTQYF. The CDR3 DNA sequence: TGTGCCAGCAGTCAGGGGGGAAAAGGCTCAGATACGCAGTATTTT.

The chain has TRBV7-2 and TRBJ2-7; 9 bases fit TRBD2. The CDR3 extends over 17 amino acids. Germline V gene sequence: CDR1 SGHTA, CDR2 FQGNSA. Trimming removed 1 base from V and 0 bases from J; junction bases left unmatched: 7. This CDR3 reads CASSLVTPAGGSYEQYF. DNA for the CDR3: TGTGCCAGCAGCTTAGTAACCCCAGCGGGGGGCTCCTACGAGCAGTACTTC. Looking up the rest from reference TRBV7-2 and TRBJ2-7 gives the full variable domain: GAGVSQSPSNKVTEKGKDVELRCDPISGHTALYWYRQSLGQGLEFLIYFQGNSAPDKSGLPSDRFSAERTGGSVSTLTIQRTQQEDSAVYLCASSLVTPAGGSYEQYFGPGTRLTVT.

This clonotype was counted only a few times. This chain connects TRBV7-2 to TRBJ2-3, with 7 bases fitting TRBD2. V lost 5 bases, J lost 7 bases, and 12 bases stayed unmatched. Germline lookup yields CDR1 SGHTA and CDR2 FQGNSA. The length of the CDR3 is 15 residues. The CDR3 nucleotides read TGTGCCAGCAGCGGGGGGGGGTCCCTTTTGAATACGCAGTATTTT. This sequence encodes CASSGGGSLLNTQYF. Together with reference TRBV7-2 and TRBJ2-3, the CDR3 gives the full variable domain: GAGVSQSPSNKVTEKGKDVELRCDPISGHTALYWYRQSLGQGLEFLIYFQGNSAPDKSGLPSDRFSAERTGGSVSTLTIQRTQQEDSAVYLCASSGGGSLLNTQYFGPGTRLTVL.

This clonotype has a handful of counts. CDR3 in DNA: TGTGCCAGCAGCAAGACAGAAGAGGCCAATCAGCCCCAGCATTTT. Residues: CASSKTEEANQPQHF. This chain links TRBV7-2 with TRBJ1-5; D may be TRBD1 (5 bases). The CDR3 has 15 residues. Germline loops: CDR1 SGHTA, CDR2 FQGNSA. The V end was cut by 5 bases, the J end by 3 bases, with 14 bases between.

This clonotype was found many times. The J gene is TRBJ2-1, the V gene TRBV12-3 or TRBV12-4; 12 nucleotides agree with TRBD2. Losses at the gene ends were 5 bases for V and 2 bases for J; bases not matched to a gene: 4. This CDR3 contains 16 residues. The CDR3 DNA reads as TGTGCCAGCAGTGCCAGGACTAGCGGGACCTACAATGAGCAGTTCTTC. Translation gives CASSARTSGTYNEQFF.

The sample holds a few counts of this clonotype. The CDR3 DNA follows: TGCGCCAGCAGCTTGGATGGTCCCACGGCTGAAAATGAGCAGTTCTTC. This translates into CASSLDGPTAENEQFF. V usage is TRBV5-1 and J usage is TRBJ2-1; D is undetermined. V lost 0 bases to trimming and J lost 7 bases, with 17 bases between them. The CDR3 contains 16 residues. The V gene's germline CDR1 is SGHRS and CDR2 YFSETQ.

This clonotype was counted between two and nine times. The chain couples TRBV24-1 to TRBJ2-1; the D gene is possibly TRBD1 (5 bases). In germline, CDR1 is KGHDR, CDR2 SFDVKD. V was trimmed by 7 bases and J by 1 base, leaving 13 bases between them. This CDR3 is 15 amino acids long. The chain's CDR3 is CATSRADLSYNEQFF. The CDR3 DNA reads TGTGCCACCAGCAGGGCGGACCTTTCCTACAATGAGCAGTTCTTC.

The chain links TRBV10-3 to TRBJ1-1, with no clear D. The CDR3 is made up of 14 amino acids. Germline V gives CDR1 ENHRY, CDR2 SYGVKD. V lost 4 bases and J 1 base, leaving 10 bases between the germline ends. This chain's CDR3 is CAISGVGTNTEAFF. CDR3 nucleotide sequence: TGTGCCATCAGTGGCGTCGGTACGAACACTGAAGCTTTCTTT.

This clonotype showed up many times. The chain recombines TRBV20-1 with TRBJ1-1; the D is unclear. CDR1 DFQATT and CDR2 SNEGSKA come from the germline V gene (reference sequence). The CDR3 runs 13 residues. The V end was cut by 1 base, the J end by 5 bases, with 11 bases between. The CDR3 loop is CSARGGVRTEAFF. The DNA of the CDR3 is TGCAGTGCTAGAGGCGGTGTACGAACTGAAGCTTTCTTT.